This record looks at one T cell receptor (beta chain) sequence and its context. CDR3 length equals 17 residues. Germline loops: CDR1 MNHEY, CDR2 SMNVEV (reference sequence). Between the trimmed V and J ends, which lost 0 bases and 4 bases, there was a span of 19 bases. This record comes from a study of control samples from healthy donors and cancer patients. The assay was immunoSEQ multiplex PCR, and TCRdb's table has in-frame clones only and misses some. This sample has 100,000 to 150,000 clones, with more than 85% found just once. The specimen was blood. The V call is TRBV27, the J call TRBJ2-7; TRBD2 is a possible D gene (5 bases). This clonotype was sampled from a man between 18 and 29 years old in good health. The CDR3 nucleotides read TGTGCCAGCAGTTTATCGGCCCGGGAATTGTGGGCTTACGAGCAGTACTTC. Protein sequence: CASSLSARELWAYEQYF.